The sequence of this T cell receptor beta chain was determined in a study of blood T cell repertoires in COVID-19. For the study at large: Samples came from the United States, Italy and Spain, spanning acute and convalescent COVID-19. PBMCs, B-cell-depleted T cells, or T cells provided the cDNA or gDNA that made up the material.

Germline CDR1 is SGHRS and CDR2 is YFSETQ. CDR3 size: 15 residues. Trimming at V came to 4 bases and at J to 8 bases, leaving 11 bases not matched to a gene. In the original processing: Nucleated cell counts were estimated from reference gene primer amplification. Sequencing was performed with immunoSEQ multiplex PCR; in TCRdb, only in-frame clones are kept and a portion is missing. V, J and clone size were drawn from that table, and D and trimming were deduced from the DNA. The table has 85,000 to 130,000 clones, approximately 92% seen once. The specimen sequenced was peripheral blood. The V call is TRBV5-1, the J call TRBJ1-2, with 10 bases identical to TRBD1. The receptor was derived from a man in his 70s with acute or convalescent COVID-19. The CDR3 DNA follows: TGCGCCAGCAGCCCGCCAGGACAGGGGGGCGAAGGCTACACCTTC. Protein product: CASSPPGQGGEGYTF.